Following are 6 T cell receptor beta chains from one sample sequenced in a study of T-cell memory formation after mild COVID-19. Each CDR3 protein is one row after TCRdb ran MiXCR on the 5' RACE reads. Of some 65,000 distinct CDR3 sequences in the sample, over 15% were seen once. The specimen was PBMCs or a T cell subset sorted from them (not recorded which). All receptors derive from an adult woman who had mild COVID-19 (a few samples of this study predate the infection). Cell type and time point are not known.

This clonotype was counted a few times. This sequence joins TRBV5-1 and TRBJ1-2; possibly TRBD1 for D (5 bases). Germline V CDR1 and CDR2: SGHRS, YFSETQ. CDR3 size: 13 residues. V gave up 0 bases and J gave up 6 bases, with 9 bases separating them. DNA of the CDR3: TGCGCCAGCAGCTTGGCGGCGGGGCATGGCTACACCTTC. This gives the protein CASSLAAGHGYTF.

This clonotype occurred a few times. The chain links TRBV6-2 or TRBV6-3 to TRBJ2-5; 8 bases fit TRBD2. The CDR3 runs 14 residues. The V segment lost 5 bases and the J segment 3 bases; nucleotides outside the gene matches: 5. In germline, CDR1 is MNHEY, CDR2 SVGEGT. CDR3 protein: CASSRTSLEETQYF. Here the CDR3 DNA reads TGTGCCAGCAGTCGGACTAGCCTTGAAGAGACCCAGTACTTC.

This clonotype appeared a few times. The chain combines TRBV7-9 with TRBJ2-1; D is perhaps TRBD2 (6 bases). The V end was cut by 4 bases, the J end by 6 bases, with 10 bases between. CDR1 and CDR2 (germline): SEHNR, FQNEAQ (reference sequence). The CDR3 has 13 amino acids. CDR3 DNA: TGTGCCAGCAGCTCCGGGACTCCCAATGAGCAGTTCTTC. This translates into CASSSGTPNEQFF.

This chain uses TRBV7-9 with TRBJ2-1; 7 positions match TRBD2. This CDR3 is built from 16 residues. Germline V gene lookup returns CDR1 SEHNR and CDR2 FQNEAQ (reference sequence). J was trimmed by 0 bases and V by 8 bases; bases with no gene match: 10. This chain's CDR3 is CASASGLAVSYNEQFF. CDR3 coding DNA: TGTGCCAGCGCCTCCGGGCTAGCGGTCTCCTACAATGAGCAGTTCTTC.

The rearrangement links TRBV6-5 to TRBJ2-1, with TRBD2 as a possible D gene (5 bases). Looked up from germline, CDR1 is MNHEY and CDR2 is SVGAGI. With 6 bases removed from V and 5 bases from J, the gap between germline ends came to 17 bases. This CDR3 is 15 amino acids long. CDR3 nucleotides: TGTGCCAGCAGCGAAACGGGAAGGGCAAACAATGAGCAGTTCTTC. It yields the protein CASSETGRANNEQFF.

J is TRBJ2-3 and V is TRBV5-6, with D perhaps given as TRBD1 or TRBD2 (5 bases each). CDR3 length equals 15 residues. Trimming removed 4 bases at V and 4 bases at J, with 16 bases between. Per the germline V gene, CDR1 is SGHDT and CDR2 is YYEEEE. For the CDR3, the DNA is TGTGCCAGCAGCCCCGGGACCGCTGTTGCAGATACGCAGTATTTT. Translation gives CASSPGTAVADTQYF.